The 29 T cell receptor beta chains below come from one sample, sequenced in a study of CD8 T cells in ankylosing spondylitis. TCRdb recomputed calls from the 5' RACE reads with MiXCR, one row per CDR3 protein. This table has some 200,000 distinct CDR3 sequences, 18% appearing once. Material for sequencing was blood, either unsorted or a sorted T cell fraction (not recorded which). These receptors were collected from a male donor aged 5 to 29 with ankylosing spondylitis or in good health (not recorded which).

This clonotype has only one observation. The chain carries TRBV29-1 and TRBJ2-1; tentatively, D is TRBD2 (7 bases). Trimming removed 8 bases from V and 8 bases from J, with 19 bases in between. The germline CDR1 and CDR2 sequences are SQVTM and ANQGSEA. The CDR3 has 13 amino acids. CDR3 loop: CSTALGGVDEQFF. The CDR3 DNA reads TGCAGCACCGCTTTAGGGGGGGTAGATGAGCAGTTCTTC.

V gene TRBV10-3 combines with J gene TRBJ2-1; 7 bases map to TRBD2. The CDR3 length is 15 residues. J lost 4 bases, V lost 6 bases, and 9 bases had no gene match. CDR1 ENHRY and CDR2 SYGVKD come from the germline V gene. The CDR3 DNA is TGTGCCATCAGGGTGGGGACTAACCCATACAATGAGCAGTTCTTC. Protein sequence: CAIRVGTNPYNEQFF.

CDR3 DNA: TGCAGCGTTGAAGACCGATTTAGAGACAGGCTAGCCAAAAACATTCAGTACTTC. Its protein is CSVEDRFRDRLAKNIQYF. The V call is TRBV29-1, the J call TRBJ2-4, with D possibly being TRBD1 (6 bases). Germline loops: CDR1 SQVTM, CDR2 ANQGSEA. The CDR3 is made up of 18 amino acids. Trimming took 0 bases from V and 0 from J, leaving 18 bases between them.

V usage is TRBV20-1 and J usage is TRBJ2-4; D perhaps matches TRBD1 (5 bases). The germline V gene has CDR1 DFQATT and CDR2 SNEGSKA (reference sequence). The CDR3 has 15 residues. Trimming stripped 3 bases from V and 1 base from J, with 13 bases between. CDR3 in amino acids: CSASKGPGAKNIQYF. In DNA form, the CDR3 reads TGCAGTGCTAGTAAGGGGCCGGGTGCCAAAAACATTCAGTACTTC.

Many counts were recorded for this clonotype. The CDR3 DNA reads as TGTGCCAGCAGCTTAGATCGGACGAGCTCCTACGAGCAGTACGTC. This gives the protein CASSLDRTSSYEQYV. This rearrangement joins TRBV11-2 to TRBJ2-7; D call uncertain. The CDR3 consists of 15 residues. Germline CDR1 and CDR2: SGHAT and FQNNGV. Trimming took 0 bases from V and 0 from J, leaving 9 bases between them.

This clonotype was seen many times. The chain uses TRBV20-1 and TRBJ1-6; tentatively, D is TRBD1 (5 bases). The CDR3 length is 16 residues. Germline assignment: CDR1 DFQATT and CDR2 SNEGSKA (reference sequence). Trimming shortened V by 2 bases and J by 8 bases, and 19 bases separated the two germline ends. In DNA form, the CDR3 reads TGCAGTGCTAGACATCAGACAGTAATCGAAGATTCACCCCTCCACTTT. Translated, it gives CSARHQTVIEDSPLHF.

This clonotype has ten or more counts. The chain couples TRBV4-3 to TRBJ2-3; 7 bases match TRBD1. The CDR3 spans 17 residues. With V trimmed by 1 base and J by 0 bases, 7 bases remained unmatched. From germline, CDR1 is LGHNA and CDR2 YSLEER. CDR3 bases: TGCGCCAGCAGCCAAGGGCGCGAGGGGGCGAGCACAGATACGCAGTATTTT. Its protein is CASSQGREGASTDTQYF.

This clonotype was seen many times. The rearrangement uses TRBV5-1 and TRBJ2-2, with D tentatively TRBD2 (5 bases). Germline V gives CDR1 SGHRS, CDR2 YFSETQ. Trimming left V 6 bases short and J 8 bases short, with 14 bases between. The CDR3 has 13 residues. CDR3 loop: CASNMDWTGELFF. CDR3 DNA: TGCGCCAGCAACATGGACTGGACTGGGGAGCTGTTTTTT.

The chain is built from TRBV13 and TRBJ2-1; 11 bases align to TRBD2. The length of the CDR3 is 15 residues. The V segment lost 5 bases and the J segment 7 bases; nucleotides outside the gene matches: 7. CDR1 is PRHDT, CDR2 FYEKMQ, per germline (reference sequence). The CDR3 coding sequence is TGTGCCAGCAGCCCCCGACTAGCGGGAAATAATGAGCAGTTCTTC. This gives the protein CASSPRLAGNNEQFF.

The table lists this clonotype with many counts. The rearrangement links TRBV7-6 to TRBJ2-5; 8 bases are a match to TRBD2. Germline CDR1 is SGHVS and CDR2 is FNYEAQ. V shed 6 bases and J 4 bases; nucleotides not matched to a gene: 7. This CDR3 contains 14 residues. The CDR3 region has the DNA TGTGCCAGCAGATCAGCGGGAGATGGAGAGACCCAGTACTTC. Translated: CASRSAGDGETQYF.

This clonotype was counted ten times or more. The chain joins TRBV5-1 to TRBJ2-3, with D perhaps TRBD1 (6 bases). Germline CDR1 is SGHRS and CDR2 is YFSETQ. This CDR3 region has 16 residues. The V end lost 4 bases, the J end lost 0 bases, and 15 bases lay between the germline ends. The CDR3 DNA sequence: TGCGCCAGCAGCCAACGAACAGGGACAAGCACAGATACGCAGTATTTT. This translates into CASSQRTGTSTDTQYF.

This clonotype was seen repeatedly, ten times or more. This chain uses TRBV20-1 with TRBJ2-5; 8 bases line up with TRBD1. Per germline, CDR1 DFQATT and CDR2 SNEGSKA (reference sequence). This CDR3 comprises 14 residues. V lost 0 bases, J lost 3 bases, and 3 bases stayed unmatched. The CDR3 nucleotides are TGCAGTGCTAGAGAAGGACAGGGTAAAGAGACCCAGTACTTC. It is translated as CSAREGQGKETQYF.

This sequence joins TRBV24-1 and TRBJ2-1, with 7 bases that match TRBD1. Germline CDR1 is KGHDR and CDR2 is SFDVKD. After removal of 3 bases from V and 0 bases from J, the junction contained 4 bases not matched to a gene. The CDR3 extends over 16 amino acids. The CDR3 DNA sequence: TGTGCCACCAGTGATCGGCAGGGGGACTCCTACAATGAGCAGTTCTTC. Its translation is CATSDRQGDSYNEQFF.

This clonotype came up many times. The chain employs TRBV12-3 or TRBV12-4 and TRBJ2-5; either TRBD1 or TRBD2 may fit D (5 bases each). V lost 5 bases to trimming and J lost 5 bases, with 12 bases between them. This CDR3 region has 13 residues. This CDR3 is CASSPPGRETQYF. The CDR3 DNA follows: TGTGCCAGCAGTCCCCCGGGACGCGAGACCCAGTACTTC.

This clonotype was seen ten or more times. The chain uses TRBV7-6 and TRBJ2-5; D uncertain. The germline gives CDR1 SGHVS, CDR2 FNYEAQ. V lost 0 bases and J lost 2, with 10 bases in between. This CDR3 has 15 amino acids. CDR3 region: CASSLAPADQETQYF. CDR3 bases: TGTGCCAGCAGCTTAGCTCCGGCGGATCAAGAGACCCAGTACTTC.

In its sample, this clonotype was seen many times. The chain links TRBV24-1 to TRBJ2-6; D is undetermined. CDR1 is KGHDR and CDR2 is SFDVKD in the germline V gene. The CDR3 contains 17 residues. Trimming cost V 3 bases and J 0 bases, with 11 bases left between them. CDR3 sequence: CATSDPPGSSGANVLTF. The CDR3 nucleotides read TGTGCCACCAGTGATCCTCCAGGAAGCTCTGGGGCCAACGTCCTGACTTTC.

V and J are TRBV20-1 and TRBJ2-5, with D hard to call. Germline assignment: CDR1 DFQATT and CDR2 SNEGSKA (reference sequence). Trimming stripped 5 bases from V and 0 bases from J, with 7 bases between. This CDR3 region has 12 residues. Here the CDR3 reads CSASQNQETQYF. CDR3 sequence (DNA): TGCAGTGCTTCTCAGAACCAAGAGACCCAGTACTTC.

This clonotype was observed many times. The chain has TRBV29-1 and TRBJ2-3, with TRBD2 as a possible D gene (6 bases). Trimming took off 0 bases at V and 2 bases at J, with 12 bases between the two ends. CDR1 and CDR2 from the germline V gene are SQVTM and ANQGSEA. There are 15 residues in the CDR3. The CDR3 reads CSVEDSGGPTDTQYF. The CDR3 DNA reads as TGCAGCGTTGAAGATTCCGGGGGTCCCACAGATACGCAGTATTTT.

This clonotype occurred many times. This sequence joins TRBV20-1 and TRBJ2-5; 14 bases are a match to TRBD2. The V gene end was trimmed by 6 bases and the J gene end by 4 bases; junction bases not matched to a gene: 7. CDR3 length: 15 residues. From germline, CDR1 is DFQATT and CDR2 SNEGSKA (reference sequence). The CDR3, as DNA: TGCAGTGCCACCTCCGGGACTAGCGGGAGAGAGACCCAGTACTTC. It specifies CSATSGTSGRETQYF.

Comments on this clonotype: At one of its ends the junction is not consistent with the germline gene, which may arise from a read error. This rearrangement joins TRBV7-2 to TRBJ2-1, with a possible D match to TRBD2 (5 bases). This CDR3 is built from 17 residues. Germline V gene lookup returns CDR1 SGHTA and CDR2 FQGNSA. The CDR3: CASSSARLSSSYNEQFF. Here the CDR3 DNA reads TGTGCCAGCAGTTCGGCAAGACTATCAAGCTCCTACAATGAGCAATTCTTC. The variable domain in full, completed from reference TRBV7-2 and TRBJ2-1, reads GAGVSQSPSNKVTEKGKDVELRCDPISGHTALYWYRQSLGQGLEFLIYFQGNSAPDKSGLPSDRFSAERTGGSVSTLTIQRTQQEDSAVYLCASSSARLSSSYNEQFFGPGTRLTVL.

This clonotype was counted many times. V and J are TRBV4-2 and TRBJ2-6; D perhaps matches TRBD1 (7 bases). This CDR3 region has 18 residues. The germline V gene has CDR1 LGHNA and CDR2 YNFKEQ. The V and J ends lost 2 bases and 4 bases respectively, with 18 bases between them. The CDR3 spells CASSQRPTGRYGANVLTF. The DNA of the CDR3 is TGTGCCAGCAGCCAAAGACCGACAGGGAGGTACGGGGCCAACGTCCTGACTTTC.

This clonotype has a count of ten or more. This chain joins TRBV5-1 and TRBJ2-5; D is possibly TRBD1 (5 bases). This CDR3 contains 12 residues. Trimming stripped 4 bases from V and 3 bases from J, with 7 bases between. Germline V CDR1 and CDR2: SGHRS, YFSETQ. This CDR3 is CASSDSEETQYF. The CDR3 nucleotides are TGCGCCAGCAGCGACAGCGAAGAGACCCAGTACTTC.

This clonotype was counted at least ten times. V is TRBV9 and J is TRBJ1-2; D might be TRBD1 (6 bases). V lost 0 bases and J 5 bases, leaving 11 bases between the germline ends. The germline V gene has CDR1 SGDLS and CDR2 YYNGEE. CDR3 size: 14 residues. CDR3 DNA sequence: TGTGCCAGCAGCGTAGCGGGGGCGCAGTATGGCTACACCTTC. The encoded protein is CASSVAGAQYGYTF.

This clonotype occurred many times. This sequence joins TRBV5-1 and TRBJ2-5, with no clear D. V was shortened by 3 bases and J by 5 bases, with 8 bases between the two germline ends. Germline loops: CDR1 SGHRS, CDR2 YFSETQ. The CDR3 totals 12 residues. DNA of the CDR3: TGCGCCAGCAGCTCTGGATGGGAGACCCAGTACTTC. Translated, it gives CASSSGWETQYF.

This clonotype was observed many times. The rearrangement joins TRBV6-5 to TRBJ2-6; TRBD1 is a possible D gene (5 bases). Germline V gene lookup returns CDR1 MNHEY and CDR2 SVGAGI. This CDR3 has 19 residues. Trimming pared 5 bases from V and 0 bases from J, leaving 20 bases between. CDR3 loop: CASSTGYGHLLSGANVLTF. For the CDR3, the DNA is TGTGCCAGCAGTACAGGATATGGACACCTACTCTCTGGGGCCAACGTCCTGACTTTC.

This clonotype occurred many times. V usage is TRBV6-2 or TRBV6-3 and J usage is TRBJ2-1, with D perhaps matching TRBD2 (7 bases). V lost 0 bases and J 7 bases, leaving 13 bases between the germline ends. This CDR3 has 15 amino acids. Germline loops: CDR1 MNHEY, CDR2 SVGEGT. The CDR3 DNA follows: TGTGCCAGCAGTTACTCGATTCGGGGGGCAAATGAGCAGTTCTTC. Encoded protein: CASSYSIRGANEQFF.

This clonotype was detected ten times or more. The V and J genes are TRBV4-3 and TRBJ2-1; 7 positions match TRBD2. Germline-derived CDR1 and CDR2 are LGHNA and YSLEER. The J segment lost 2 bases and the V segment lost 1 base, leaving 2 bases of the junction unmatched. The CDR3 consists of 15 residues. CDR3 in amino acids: CASSQVGGAYNEQFF. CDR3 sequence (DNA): TGCGCCAGCAGCCAAGTGGGAGGGGCCTACAATGAGCAGTTCTTC.

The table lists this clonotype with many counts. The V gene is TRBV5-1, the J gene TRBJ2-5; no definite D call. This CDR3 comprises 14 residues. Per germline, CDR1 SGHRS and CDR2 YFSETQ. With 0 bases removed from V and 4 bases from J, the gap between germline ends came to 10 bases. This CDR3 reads CASSLAIGRETQYF. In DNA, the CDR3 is TGCGCCAGCAGCTTGGCCATTGGCCGAGAGACCCAGTACTTC.

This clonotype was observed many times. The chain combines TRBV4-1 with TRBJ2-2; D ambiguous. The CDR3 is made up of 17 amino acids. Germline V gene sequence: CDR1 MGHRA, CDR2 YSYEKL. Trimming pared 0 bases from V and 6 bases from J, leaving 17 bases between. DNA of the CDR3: TGCGCCAGCAGCCAAGATATAGGTCGCGGTGCACCCGGGGAGCTGTTTTTT. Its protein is CASSQDIGRGAPGELFF.